The entry that follows covers one T cell receptor beta chain sequence. The antigen is unknown. Germline assignment: CDR1 SGHTA and CDR2 FQGNSA. The CDR3 sequence is 13 residues long. V lost 5 bases to trimming and J lost 6 bases, with 11 bases between them. This sample was taken from a study of beta chain features in type 1 diabetes. Study observations and caveats: The similarity of naive, central memory and Treg TCRB repertoires appeared greater among patients than among healthy donors. Researchers could not determine here whether HLA type influences TCRB rearrangement.

Via the markers CD45RO/CCR7/CD25/CD127/CD95/CD27, stem cell-like memory, regulatory, central memory and naive CD4+ cells were sorted. The sequenced template was cDNA made from the entire isolated RNA. The assay was immunoSEQ multiplex PCR, and TCRdb's table has in-frame clones only and misses some. The data show some 410,000 clones, approximately 15% seen once. The sample taken for sequencing was naive CD4+ T cells from blood. The chain employs TRBV7-2 and TRBJ1-5; D unclear. This TCR was recovered from a man younger than 40 in good health. The CDR3 DNA reads TGTGCCAGCAGCATCGGCCCGGGTCAGCCCCAGCATTTT. It is translated as CASSIGPGQPQHF.